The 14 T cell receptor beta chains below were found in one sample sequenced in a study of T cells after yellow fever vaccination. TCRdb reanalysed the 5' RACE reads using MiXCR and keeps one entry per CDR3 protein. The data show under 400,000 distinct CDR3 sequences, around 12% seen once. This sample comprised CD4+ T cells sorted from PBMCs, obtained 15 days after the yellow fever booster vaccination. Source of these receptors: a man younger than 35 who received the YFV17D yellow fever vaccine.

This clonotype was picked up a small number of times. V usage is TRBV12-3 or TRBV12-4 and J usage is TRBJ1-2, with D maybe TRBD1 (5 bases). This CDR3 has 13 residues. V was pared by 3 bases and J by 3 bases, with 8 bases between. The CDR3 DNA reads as TGTGCCAGCAGTTTTGGGGCAGACTATGGCTACACCTTC. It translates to CASSFGADYGYTF.

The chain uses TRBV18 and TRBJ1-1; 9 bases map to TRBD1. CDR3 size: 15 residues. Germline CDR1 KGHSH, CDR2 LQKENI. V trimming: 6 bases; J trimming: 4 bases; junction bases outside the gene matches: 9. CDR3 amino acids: CASSGGLQGATEAFF. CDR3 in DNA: TGTGCCAGCTCCGGGGGCTTACAGGGGGCCACTGAAGCTTTCTTT.

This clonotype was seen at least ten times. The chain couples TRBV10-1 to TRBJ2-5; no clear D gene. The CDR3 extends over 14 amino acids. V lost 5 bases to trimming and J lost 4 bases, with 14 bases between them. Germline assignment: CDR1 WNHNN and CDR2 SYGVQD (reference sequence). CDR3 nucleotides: TGCGCCAGCAGTCCAGAATCTCCGGCAGAGACCCAGTACTTC. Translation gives CASSPESPAETQYF.

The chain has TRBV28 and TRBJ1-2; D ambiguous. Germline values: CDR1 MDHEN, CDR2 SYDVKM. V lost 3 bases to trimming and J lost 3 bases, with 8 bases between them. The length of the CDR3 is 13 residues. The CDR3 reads CASSLQRDYGYTF. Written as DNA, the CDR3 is TGTGCCAGCAGTTTGCAGAGAGACTATGGCTACACCTTC.

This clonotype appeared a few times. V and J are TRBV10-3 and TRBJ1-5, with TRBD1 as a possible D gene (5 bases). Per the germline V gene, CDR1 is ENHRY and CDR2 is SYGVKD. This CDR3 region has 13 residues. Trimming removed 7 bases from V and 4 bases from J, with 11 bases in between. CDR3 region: CAITSDRNQPQHF. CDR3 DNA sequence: TGTGCCATCACCTCCGACAGAAATCAGCCCCAGCATTTT.

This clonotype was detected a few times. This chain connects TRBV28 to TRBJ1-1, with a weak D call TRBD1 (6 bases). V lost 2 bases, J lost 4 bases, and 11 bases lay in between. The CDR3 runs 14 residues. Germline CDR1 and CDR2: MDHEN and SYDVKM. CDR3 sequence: CASSLGGLGTEAFF. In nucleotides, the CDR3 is TGTGCCAGCAGTTTAGGGGGCTTGGGCACTGAAGCTTTCTTT.

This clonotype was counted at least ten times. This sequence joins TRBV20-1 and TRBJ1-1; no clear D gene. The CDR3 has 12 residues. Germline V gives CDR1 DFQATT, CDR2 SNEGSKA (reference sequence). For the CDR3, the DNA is TGCATCATACGTCCGGGGAACACTGAAGCTTTCTTT. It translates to CIIRPGNTEAFF.

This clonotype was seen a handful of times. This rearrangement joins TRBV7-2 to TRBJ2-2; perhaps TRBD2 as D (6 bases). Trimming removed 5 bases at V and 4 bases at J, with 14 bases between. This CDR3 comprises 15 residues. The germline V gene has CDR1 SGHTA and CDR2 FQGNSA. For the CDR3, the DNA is TGTGCCAGCAGCCTGAGGGAGGAGGGCACCGGGGAGCTGTTTTTT. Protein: CASSLREEGTGELFF.

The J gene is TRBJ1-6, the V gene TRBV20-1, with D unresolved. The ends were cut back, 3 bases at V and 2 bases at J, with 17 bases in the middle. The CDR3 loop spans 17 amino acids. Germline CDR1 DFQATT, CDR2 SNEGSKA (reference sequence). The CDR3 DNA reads TGCAGTGCTAGGCGTATGGGGATGAGTGCCTATAATTCACCCCTCCACTTT. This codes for CSARRMGMSAYNSPLHF.

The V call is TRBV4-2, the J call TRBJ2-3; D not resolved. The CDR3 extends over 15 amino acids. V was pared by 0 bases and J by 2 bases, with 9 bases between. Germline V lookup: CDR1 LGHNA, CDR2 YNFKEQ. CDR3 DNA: TGTGCCAGCAGCCAAGATGCCAGACACACAGATACGCAGTATTTT. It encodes CASSQDARHTDTQYF.

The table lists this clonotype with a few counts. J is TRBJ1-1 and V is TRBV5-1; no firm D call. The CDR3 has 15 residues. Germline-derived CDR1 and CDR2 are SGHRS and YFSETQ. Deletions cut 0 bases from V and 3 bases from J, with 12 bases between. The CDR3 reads CASSLDSGSYTEAFF. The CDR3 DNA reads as TGCGCCAGCAGCTTGGATTCGGGCAGTTACACTGAAGCTTTCTTT.

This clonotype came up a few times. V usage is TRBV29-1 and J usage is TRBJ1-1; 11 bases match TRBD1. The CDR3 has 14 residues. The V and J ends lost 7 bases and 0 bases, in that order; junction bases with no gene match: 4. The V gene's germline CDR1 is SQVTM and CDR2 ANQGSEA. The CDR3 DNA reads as TGCAGCGGGGGGACAGGGGGAATGAACACTGAAGCTTTCTTT. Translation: CSGGTGGMNTEAFF.

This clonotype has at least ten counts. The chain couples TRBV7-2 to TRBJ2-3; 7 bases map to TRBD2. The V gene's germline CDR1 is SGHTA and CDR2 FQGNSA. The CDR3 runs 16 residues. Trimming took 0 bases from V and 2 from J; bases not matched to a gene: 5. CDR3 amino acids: CASSLARGDVTDTQYF. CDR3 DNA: TGTGCCAGCAGCTTAGCACGGGGGGATGTCACAGATACGCAGTATTTT.

As DNA, the CDR3 is TGTGCCATCAGAGAGGAGGACTGGCCCTACGAGCAGTACTTC. It translates to CAIREEDWPYEQYF. The gene calls are TRBV10-3 and TRBJ2-7; D is possibly TRBD2 (5 bases). The CDR3 is 14 residues long. Trimming cost V 6 bases and J 2 bases, with 14 bases left between them. CDR1 is ENHRY, CDR2 SYGVKD, per germline.